This T cell receptor beta chain appears in the sequencing data of a study of blood T cell repertoires in COVID-19. V was pared by 4 bases and J by 8 bases, with 12 bases of the junction left unmatched. This CDR3 has 16 amino acids. The germline CDR1 and CDR2 sequences are SGDLS and YYNGEE. Only in-frame clones appear in the TCRdb table, and some are missing; sequencing was by immunoSEQ multiplex PCR. The sample carries over 200,000 clones, around 86% recorded once. This rearrangement joins TRBV9 to TRBJ1-4; 9 bases line up with TRBD1. This clonotype originated in a human donor in a cohort sampled during active COVID-19. Material for sequencing was peripheral blood. CDR3 bases: TGTGCCAGCAGCCCTTGGACAGGGGCCCCGTTGGAAAAACTGTTTTTT. Its protein product is CASSPWTGAPLEKLFF.